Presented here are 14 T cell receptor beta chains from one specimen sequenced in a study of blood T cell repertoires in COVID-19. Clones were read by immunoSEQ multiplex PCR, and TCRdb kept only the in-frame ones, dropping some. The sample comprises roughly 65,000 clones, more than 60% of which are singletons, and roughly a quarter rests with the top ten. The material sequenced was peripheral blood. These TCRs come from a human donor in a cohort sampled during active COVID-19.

CDR3 sequence: CASSMDRGLETQYF. CDR3 DNA: TGTGCCAGTAGTATGGACAGGGGGCTGGAGACCCAGTACTTC. This chain links TRBV19 with TRBJ2-5; 11 positions match TRBD1. The CDR3 length is 14 residues. CDR1 is LNHDA, CDR2 SQIVND, per germline (reference sequence). Unmatched junction bases numbered 2, after V lost 3 bases and J lost 5 bases.

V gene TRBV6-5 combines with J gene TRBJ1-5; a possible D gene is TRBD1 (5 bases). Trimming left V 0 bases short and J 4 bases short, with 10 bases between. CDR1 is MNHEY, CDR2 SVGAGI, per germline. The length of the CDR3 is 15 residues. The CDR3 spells CASSYSRDLNQPQHF. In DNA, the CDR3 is TGTGCCAGCAGTTACTCGAGGGACTTGAATCAGCCCCAGCATTTT.

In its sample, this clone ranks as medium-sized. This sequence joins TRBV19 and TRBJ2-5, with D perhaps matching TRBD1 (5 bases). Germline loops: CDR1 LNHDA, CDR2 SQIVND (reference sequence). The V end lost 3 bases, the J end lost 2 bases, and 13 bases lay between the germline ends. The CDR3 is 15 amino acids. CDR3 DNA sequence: TGTGCCAGTAGTATCCAGGTACAGGTTCAAGAGACCCAGTACTTC. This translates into CASSIQVQVQETQYF.

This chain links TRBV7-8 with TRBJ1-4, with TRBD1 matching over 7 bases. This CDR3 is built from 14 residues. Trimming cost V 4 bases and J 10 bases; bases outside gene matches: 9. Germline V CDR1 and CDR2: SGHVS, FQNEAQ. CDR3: CASSSGTATRKLFF. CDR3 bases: TGTGCCAGCAGCTCTGGGACAGCGACTCGAAAACTGTTTTTT.

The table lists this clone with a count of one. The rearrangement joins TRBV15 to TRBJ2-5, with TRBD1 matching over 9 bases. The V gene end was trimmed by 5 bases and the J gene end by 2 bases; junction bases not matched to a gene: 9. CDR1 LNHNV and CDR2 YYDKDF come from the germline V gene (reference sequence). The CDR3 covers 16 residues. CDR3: CATSRRTGVGQETQYF. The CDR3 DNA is TGTGCCACCAGCCGACGGACAGGGGTCGGTCAAGAGACCCAGTACTTC.

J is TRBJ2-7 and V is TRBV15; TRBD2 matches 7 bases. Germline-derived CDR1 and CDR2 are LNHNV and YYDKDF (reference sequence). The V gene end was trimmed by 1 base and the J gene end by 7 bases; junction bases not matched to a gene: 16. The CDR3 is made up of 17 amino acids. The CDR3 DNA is TGTGCCACCAGCAGAGCTCTTATGGGGGGGATGTCTGGTGAGCAGTACTTC. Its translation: CATSRALMGGMSGEQYF. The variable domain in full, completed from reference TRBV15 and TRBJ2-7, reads DAMVIQNPRYQVTQFGKPVTLSCSQTLNHNVMYWYQQKSSQAPKLLFHYYDKDFNNEADTPDNFQSRRPNTSFCFLDIRSPGLGDTAMYLCATSRALMGGMSGEQYFGPGTRLTVT.

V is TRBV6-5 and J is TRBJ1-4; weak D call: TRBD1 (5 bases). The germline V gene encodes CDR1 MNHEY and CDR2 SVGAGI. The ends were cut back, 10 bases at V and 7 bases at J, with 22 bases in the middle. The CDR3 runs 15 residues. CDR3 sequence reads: CATSLGGGRFEKLFF. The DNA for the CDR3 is TGTGCCACGTCCCTGGGGGGAGGGAGGTTTGAAAAACTGTTTTTT.

Written as DNA, the CDR3 is TGTGCCAGTAGTATGGACGGGACAGGTGATCAGCCCCAGCATTTT. Amino acid sequence: CASSMDGTGDQPQHF. This chain connects TRBV19 to TRBJ1-5; 8 positions agree with TRBD1. The CDR3 consists of 15 residues. Per germline, CDR1 LNHDA and CDR2 SQIVND (reference sequence). V gave up 3 bases and J gave up 5 bases; unmatched junction bases: 6.

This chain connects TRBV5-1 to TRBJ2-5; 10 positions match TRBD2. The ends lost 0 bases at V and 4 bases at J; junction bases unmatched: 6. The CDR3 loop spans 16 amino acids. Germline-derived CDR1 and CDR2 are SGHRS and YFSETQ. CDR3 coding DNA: TGCGCCAGCAGCTTGGGTCCTAGCGGGGGTGCAGAGACCCAGTACTTC. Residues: CASSLGPSGGAETQYF.

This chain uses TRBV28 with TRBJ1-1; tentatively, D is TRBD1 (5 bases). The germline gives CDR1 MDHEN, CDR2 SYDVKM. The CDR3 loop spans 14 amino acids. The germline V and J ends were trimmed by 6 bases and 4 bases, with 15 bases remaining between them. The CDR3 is CASSTLVRGTEAFF. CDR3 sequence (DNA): TGTGCCAGCAGCACCCTGGTAAGGGGCACTGAAGCTTTCTTT.

The CDR3 bases are TGTGCTAGTGGTTCCCGACAGGGAAACATAGATGGCTACACCTTC. Amino acid sequence: CASGSRQGNIDGYTF. This chain uses TRBV12-5 with TRBJ1-2, with 7 bases aligning to TRBD1. The trim removed 4 bases at V and 6 bases at J, leaving 11 bases unmatched. The germline V gene has CDR1 LGHNT and CDR2 FRNRAP. CDR3 length: 15 amino acids.

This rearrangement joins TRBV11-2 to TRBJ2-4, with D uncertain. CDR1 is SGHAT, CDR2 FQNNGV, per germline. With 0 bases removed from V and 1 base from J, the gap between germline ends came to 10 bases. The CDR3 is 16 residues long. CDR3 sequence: CASSLDPLQAKNIQYF. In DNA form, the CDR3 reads TGTGCCAGCAGCTTAGATCCTCTACAGGCCAAAAACATTCAGTACTTC. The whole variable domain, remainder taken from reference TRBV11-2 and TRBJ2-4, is EAGVAQSPRYKIIEKRQSVAFWCNPISGHATLYWYQQILGQGPKLLIQFQNNGVVDDSQLPKDRFSAERLKGVDSTLKIQPAKLEDSAVYLCASSLDPLQAKNIQYFGAGTRLSVL.

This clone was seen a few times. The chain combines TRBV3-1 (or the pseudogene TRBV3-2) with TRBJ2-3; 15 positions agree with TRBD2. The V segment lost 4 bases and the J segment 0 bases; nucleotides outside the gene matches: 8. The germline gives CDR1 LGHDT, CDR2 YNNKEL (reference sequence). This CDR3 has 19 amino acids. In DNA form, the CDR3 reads TGTGCCAGCAGCCGATCCCTTGGACTAGCGGGAGGGAGCACAGATACGCAGTATTTT. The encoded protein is CASSRSLGLAGGSTDTQYF.

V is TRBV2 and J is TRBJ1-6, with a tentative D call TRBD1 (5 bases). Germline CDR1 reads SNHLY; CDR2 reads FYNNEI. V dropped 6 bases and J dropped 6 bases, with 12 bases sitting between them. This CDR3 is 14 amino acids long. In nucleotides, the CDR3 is TGTGCCAGCAGAAGCGGGGGGTCTAATTCACCCCTCCACTTT. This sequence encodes CASRSGGSNSPLHF.